A selection of T cell receptor beta chains follows, all from one sample in a study of patients and donors after allogeneic stem cell transplantation. TCRdb redid the calling of the RT-PCR reads with MiXCR, one entry per CDR3 protein. Seen here are around 30,000 distinct CDR3 sequences, more than 8% observed once, and the top ten hold 45% to 60%. The specimen was blood, either unsorted or a sorted T cell fraction (not recorded which). Receptors originate from a human donor who was either an allogeneic HSCT recipient or a stem cell or donor lymphocyte infusion donor (not recorded which). It is not recorded whose cells these are; they may come from a transplant donor. The CDR3 runs from the conserved cysteine through the conserved F or W. The order of the fields is V gene, J gene, clone size, D gene, CDR3 protein, CDR3 DNA. The D gene is left open where the match is weak. Not every row has a clone size; where given, it reads once, few, many or a size class.

TRBV5-5	TRBJ2-7	.	TRBD2	CASSRGLAGYEQYF	TGTGCCAGCAGCCGCGGACTAGCGGGATACGAGCAGTACTTC
TRBV5-5	TRBJ2-7	many	TRBD1	CASSSRQGSTYEQYF	TGTGCCAGCAGCTCCAGACAGGGGTCAACCTACGAGCAGTACTTC
TRBV20-1	TRBJ1-2	many	TRBD1	CSAGEGADYGYTF	TGCAGTGCGGGTGAGGGGGCGGACTATGGCTACACCTTC
TRBV28	TRBJ1-2	many	.	CASSPGGGGVYGYTF	TGTGCCAGCAGCCCCGGGGGGGGGGGCGTCTATGGCTACACCTTC
TRBV7-9	TRBJ2-5	many	TRBD1	CASSLGAGGETQYF	TGTGCCAGCAGCTTAGGGGCAGGGGGAGAGACCCAGTACTTC
TRBV7-6	TRBJ1-1	few	TRBD1	CASSSQPDRANTEAFF	TGTGCCAGCAGCTCCCAGCCGGACAGGGCAAACACTGAAGCTTTCTTT
TRBV10-3	TRBJ1-3	few	TRBD1	CAISSRTGLYISGNTIYF	TGTGCCATCAGTTCACGGACAGGGCTTTATATCTCTGGAAACACCATATATTTT
TRBV3-1	TRBJ2-5	many	.	CASSQGGRETQYF	TGTGCCAGCAGCCAGGGGGGCCGAGAGACCCAGTACTTC
TRBV6-1	TRBJ2-7	many	TRBD1	CASRRGPPYEQYF	TGTGCCAGCAGGAGGGGGCCTCCCTACGAGCAGTACTTC
TRBV20-1	TRBJ2-7	few	TRBD2	CSARSGASGGQGEYF	TGCAGTGCTAGGTCGGGGGCTAGCGGGGGCCAGGGGGAGTACTTC
TRBV3-1	TRBJ2-3	many	TRBD2	CASSPRGSTDTQYF	TGTGCCAGCAGCCCGCGGGGGAGCACAGATACGCAGTATTTT
TRBV7-9	TRBJ1-5	.	TRBD1	CASSPFRQGNQPQHF	TGTGCCAGCAGCCCTTTCCGACAGGGGAATCAGCCCCAGCATTTT
TRBV28	TRBJ2-2	.	.	CASVEGSNTGELFF	TGTGCCAGCGTGGAGGGTTCCAACACCGGGGAGCTGTTTTTT
TRBV10-3	TRBJ1-1	.	.	CAIKSDLNTEAFF	TGTGCCATCAAATCGGACCTGAACACTGAAGCTTTCTTT
TRBV7-9	TRBJ1-5	.	.	CASSTQGTHQPQHF	TGTGCCAGCAGCACTCAGGGGACCCATCAGCCCCAGCATTTT
TRBV28	TRBJ2-7	many	TRBD2	CASSSLGLAGSYEQYF	TGTGCCAGCAGTTCCTTGGGACTAGCGGGATCCTACGAGCAGTACTTC
TRBV2	TRBJ2-3	.	.	CASSERDPTDTQYF	TGTGCCAGCAGTGAGCGGGACCCCACAGATACGCAGTATTTT
TRBV5-1	TRBJ1-1	many	TRBD1	CASSLGGTGGFLNTEAFF	TGCGCCAGCAGCTTGGGAGGGACAGGGGGCTTTTTGAACACTGAAGCTTTCTTT
TRBV5-1	TRBJ2-7	many	.	CASSLVSGAVTYEQYF	TGCGCCAGCAGCTTGGTATCAGGGGCGGTAACCTACGAGCAGTACTTC
TRBV19	TRBJ2-5	few	.	CASRDPSETQYF	TGTGCCAGTAGAGACCCTAGTGAGACCCAGTACTTC
TRBV4-2	TRBJ2-7	many	.	CASSQATGNPNYEQYF	TGTGCCAGCAGCCAAGCTACAGGGAACCCAAACTACGAGCAGTACTTC
TRBV11-2	TRBJ1-3	few	.	CASSLTSGNTIYF	TGTGCCAGCAGCTTAACTTCTGGAAACACCATATATTTT
TRBV19	TRBJ1-1	few	.	CASSIDLSGVKENTEAFF	TGTGCCAGTAGTATAGATCTATCGGGGGTCAAGGAGAACACTGAAGCTTTCTTT
TRBV13	TRBJ2-1	many	.	CASSLGSGRWSDNEQFF	TGTGCCAGCAGCTTAGGTTCAGGGCGGTGGTCCGACAATGAGCAGTTCTTC
TRBV7-9	TRBJ2-5	many	.	CASSLIGGETQYF	TGTGCCAGCAGCTTAATAGGAGGGGAGACCCAGTACTTC
TRBV5-6	TRBJ2-7	medium-sized	.	CASSLGGDFDEQYF	TGTGCCAGCAGCTTAGGAGGGGATTTCGACGAGCAGTACTTC
TRBV20-1	TRBJ1-2	.	.	CRPGTDYGYTF	TGCAGGCCGGGGACTGACTATGGCTACACCTTC
TRBV27	TRBJ2-3	many	.	CASSPRIDFTDTQYF	TGTGCCAGCAGTCCCCGGATAGACTTCACAGATACGCAGTATTTT
TRBV12-3/TRBV12-4	TRBJ2-1	many	.	CASSGTREQFF	TGTGCCAGCAGTGGGACCAGAGAGCAGTTCTTC
TRBV6-1	TRBJ1-3	few	.	CASRQTFSGNTIYF	TGTGCCAGCAGACAGACCTTCTCTGGAAACACCATATATTTT
TRBV10-3	TRBJ1-5	.	TRBD1	CAISEWDRGQPQHF	TGTGCCATCAGTGAATGGGACAGGGGCCAGCCCCAGCATTTT
TRBV10-3	TRBJ2-1	.	.	CASREGPSEQFF	TGTGCCTCCAGAGAGGGGCCTAGTGAGCAGTTCTTC
TRBV3-1	TRBJ1-1	few	.	CASSQGTPGWGTEAFF	TGTGCCAGCAGCCAAGGGACCCCGGGTTGGGGCACTGAAGCTTTCTTT
TRBV7-9	TRBJ1-1	many	TRBD1	CASSSQGALTEAFF	TGTGCCAGCAGCTCTCAGGGGGCTCTTACTGAAGCTTTCTTT
TRBV2	TRBJ2-3	many	.	CASSYTDTQYF	TGTGCCAGCAGTTACACAGATACGCAGTATTTT
TRBV10-3	TRBJ1-2	few	.	CAISSRQVGASNYGYTF	TGTGCCATCAGTTCCCGACAGGTAGGAGCCTCTAACTATGGCTACACCTTC
TRBV5-4	TRBJ1-1	many	TRBD1	CASSLSRTGYGEAFF	TGTGCCAGCAGCTTGAGCCGGACAGGGTATGGGGAAGCTTTCTTT
TRBV6-1	TRBJ2-3	.	TRBD2	CASSDTEREIWHTQYF	TGTGCCAGCAGTGATACTGAGCGGGAGATTTGGCATACGCAGTATTTT
TRBV2	TRBJ2-3	few	TRBD2	CASSSLTSAPDTQYF	TGTGCCAGCAGTTCCCTGACTAGCGCGCCAGATACGCAGTATTTT
TRBV11-2	TRBJ2-1	many	TRBD2	CASSQHGLAGLTLTYNEQFF	TGTGCCAGCAGCCAACACGGACTAGCGGGGCTCACTTTAACCTACAATGAGCAGTTCTTC
TRBV20-1	TRBJ2-6	many	TRBD1	CSARTGKANSGANVLTF	TGCAGTGCTAGGACAGGGAAGGCAAACTCTGGGGCCAACGTCCTGACTTTC
TRBV20-1	TRBJ2-3	few	TRBD2	CSARGTSGTSTDTQYF	TGCAGTGCTAGAGGGACTAGCGGGACTAGCACAGATACGCAGTATTTT
TRBV7-9	TRBJ1-2	many	.	CASSLGRDASTYTF	TGTGCCAGCAGCTTAGGACGGGACGCCTCGACCTACACCTTC
TRBV5-1	TRBJ2-5	.	TRBD2	CASSLKGLAGLQETQYF	TGCGCCAGCAGCTTGAAGGGGCTAGCGGGATTGCAAGAGACCCAGTACTTC
TRBV24-1	TRBJ2-5	few	TRBD2	CATSGGGGAVGETQYF	TGTGCCACCAGTGGTGGCGGGGGGGCTGTTGGCGAGACCCAGTACTTC